This TCR beta chain was identified during a study of T cell repertoires in cytomegalovirus infection. Study details: The study used recently identified HLA-C-restricted and well-studied HLA-B-restricted CMV epitopes. Matching HLA type and CMV infection were both indicated by public TCR beta signatures.

Study-level results: CMV-specific TCR beta clonotypes restricted by HLA-C were the ones dominating the ex vivo response.

As regards this clonotype: Its antigen is currently unknown.

Each CDR3 protein gets one entry after TCRdb re-called the reads with MiXCR. The data contain about 140,000 distinct CDR3 sequences, 25% to 35% of them singletons. The clonotype was recovered from a human donor in good health (CMV status not recorded). Some clones in this sample may be carry-over from other donors' samples. The specimen was CD8+ T cells from cultured PBMCs, collected from culture after CMV antigen stimulation.

Written as DNA, the CDR3 is TGTGCCAGCAGCTTAGGCGAGGGAGCGGGGAACTACGAGCAGTACTTC. Its translation: CASSLGEGAGNYEQYF. The chain uses TRBV11-2 and TRBJ2-7; 7 bases match TRBD2. This CDR3 has 16 residues. V trimming: 1 base; J trimming: 3 bases; junction bases outside the gene matches: 9. CDR1 is SGHAT, CDR2 FQNNGV, per germline.